This T cell receptor beta chain was retrieved from a study of T cells in Graves' hyperthyroidism and ophthalmopathy. The ends lost 5 bases at V and 6 bases at J; junction bases unmatched: 5. The CDR3 spans 15 residues. CDR1 and CDR2 (germline): SGHVS, FQNEAQ. This clonotype was counted once. Ophthalmopathy patients all had a Clinical Activity Score of at least 3, a NOSPECS grade of at least 4 and disease under 3 months old. Amplification of TCR beta CDR3 regions was performed using RNA transcripts as template. TCR CDR3 regions were first amplified by RT-PCR with HTBI primers. MiXCR, run by TCRdb on the multiplex PCR reads, gives a single entry per CDR3 protein. Of over 350,000 distinct CDR3 sequences listed, more than 12% are singletons.

The gene calls are TRBV7-8 and TRBJ2-2; 11 nucleotides line up with TRBD1. The specimen sequenced was blood. The sequence derives from a man aged 45-65 years with Graves' ophthalmopathy. CDR3 sequence: CASSLRDRGSGELFF. The CDR3, as DNA: TGTGCCAGCAGCCTCCGGGACAGGGGGTCCGGGGAGCTGTTTTTT. Filled out from reference TRBV7-8 and TRBJ2-2, the complete variable domain reads GAGVSQSPRYKVAKRGQDVALRCDPISGHVSLFWYQQALGQGPEFLTYFQNEAQLDKSGLPSDRFFAERPEGSVSTLKIQRTQQEDSAVYLCASSLRDRGSGELFFGEGSRLTVL.